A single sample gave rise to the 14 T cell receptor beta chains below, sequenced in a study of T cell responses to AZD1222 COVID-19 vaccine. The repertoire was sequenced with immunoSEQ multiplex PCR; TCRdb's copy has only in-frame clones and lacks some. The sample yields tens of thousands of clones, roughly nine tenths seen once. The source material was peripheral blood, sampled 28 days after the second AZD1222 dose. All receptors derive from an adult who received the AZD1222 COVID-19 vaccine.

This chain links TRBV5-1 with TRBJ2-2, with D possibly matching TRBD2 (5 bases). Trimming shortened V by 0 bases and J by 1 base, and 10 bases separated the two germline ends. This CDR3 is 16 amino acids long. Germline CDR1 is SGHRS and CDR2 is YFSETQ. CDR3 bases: TGCGCCAGCAGCTTGGACGGGGTCGGGAACACCGGGGAGCTGTTTTTT. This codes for CASSLDGVGNTGELFF.

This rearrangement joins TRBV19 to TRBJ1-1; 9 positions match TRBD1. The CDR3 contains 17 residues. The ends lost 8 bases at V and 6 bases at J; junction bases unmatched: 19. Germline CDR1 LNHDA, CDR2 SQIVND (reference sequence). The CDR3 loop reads CASRTDRGRLGKPEAFF. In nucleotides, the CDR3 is TGTGCCAGTCGCACCGACAGGGGGAGATTGGGGAAGCCTGAAGCTTTCTTT.

The CDR3 nucleotides are TGCGCCAGCAGCTTGGTCAGCGATGAAAAACTGTTTTTT. It yields the protein CASSLVSDEKLFF. This rearrangement joins TRBV5-1 to TRBJ1-4; no reliable D call. CDR1 and CDR2 from the germline V gene are SGHRS and YFSETQ. CDR3 length equals 13 residues. The V gene lost 0 bases and the J gene lost 6 bases, with 6 bases spanning the gap.

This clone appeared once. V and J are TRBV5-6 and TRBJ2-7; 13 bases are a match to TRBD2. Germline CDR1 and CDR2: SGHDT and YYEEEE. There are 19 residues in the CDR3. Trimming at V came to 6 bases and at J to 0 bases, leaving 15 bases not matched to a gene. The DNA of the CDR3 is TGTGCCAGCAACAGGGGGCGAGGACTAGCGGGAGTCCCCTCCTACGAGCAGTACGTC. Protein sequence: CASNRGRGLAGVPSYEQYV.

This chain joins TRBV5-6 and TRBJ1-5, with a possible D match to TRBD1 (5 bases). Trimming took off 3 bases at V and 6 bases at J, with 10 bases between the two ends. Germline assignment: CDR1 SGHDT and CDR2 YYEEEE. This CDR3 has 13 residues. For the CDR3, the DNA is TGTGCCAGCAGCTCCACGAGGGGTCAGCCCCAGCATTTT. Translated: CASSSTRGQPQHF.

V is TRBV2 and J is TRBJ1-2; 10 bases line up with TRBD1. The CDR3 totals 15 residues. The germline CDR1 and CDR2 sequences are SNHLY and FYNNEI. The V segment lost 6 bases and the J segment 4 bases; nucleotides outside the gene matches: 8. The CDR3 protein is CASRAGTGAFYGYTF. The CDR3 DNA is TGTGCCAGCAGGGCTGGGACAGGGGCCTTCTATGGCTACACCTTC.

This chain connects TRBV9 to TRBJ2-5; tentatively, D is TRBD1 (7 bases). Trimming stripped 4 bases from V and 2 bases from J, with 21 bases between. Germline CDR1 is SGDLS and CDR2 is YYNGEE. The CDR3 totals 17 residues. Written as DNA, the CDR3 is TGTGCCAGCAGCCCCCCAGGGGGAGGTATGGGTCAAGAGACCCAGTACTTC. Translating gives CASSPPGGGMGQETQYF.

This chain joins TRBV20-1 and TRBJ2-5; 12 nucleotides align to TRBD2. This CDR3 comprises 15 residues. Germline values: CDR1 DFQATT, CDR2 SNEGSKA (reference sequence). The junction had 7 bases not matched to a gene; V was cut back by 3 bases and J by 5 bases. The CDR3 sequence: CSASSSGGAGETQYF. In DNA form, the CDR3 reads TGCAGTGCTAGTTCTAGCGGGGGGGCTGGTGAGACCCAGTACTTC.

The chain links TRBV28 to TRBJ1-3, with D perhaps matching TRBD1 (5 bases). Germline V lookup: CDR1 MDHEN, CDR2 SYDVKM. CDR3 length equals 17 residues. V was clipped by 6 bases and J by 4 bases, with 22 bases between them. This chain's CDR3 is CASSPEGSRVSGNTIYF. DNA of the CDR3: TGTGCCAGCAGCCCCGAGGGGAGCAGGGTGTCGGGAAACACCATATATTTT.

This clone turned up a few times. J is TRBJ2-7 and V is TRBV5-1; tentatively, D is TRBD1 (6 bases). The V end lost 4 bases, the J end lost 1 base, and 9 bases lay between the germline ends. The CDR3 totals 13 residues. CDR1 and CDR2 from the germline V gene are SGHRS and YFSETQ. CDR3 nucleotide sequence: TGCGCCAGCAGCCGGGACACTTCCTACGAGCAGTACTTC. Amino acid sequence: CASSRDTSYEQYF.

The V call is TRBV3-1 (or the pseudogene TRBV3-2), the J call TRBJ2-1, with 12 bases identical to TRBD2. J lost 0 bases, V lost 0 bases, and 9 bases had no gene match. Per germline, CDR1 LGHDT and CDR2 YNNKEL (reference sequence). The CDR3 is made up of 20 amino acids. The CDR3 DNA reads TGTGCCAGCAGCCAAGAAGAGGGACTAGCGGGTGAGAGCTCCTACAATGAGCAGTTCTTC. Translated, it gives CASSQEEGLAGESSYNEQFF.

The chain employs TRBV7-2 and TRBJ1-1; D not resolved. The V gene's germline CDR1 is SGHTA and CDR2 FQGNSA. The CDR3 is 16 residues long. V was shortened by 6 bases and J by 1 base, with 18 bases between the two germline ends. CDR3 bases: TGTGCCAGCAGGCGATTGACCTCGGGGAGGAACACTGAAGCTTTCTTT. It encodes CASRRLTSGRNTEAFF.

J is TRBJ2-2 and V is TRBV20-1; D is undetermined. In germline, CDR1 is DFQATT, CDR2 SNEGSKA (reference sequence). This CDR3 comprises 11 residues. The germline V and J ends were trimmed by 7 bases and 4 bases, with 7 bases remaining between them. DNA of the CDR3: TGCAGTGTTCGGCGCACCGGGGAGCTGTTTTTT. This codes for CSVRRTGELFF.

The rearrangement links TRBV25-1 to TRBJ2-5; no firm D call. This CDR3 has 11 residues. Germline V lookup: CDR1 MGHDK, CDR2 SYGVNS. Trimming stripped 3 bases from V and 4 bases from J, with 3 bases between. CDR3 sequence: CASSEGETQYF. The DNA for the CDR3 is TGTGCCAGCAGTGAGGGAGAGACCCAGTACTTC.